This T cell receptor beta chain appears in the sequencing data of a study of blood T cell repertoires in COVID-19. The overall study: The cDNA or gDNA used as material had been derived from T cells, B-cell-depleted T cells, or PBMCs.

Original methodology: Nucleated cell counts were estimated from reference gene primer amplification. Data came from immunoSEQ multiplex PCR; TCRdb stores just in-frame clones and leaves some out. Clone size and the V and J calls come from that table; the DNA yielded D and trimming. This table has approximately 99,000 clones, approximately 82% appearing once. Germline V gene data show CDR1 as KGHSH and CDR2 as LQKENI. Trimming pared 6 bases from V and 3 bases from J, leaving 15 bases between. CDR3 length equals 15 residues. V usage is TRBV18 and J usage is TRBJ1-5; perhaps TRBD1 as D (5 bases). The sequenced sample consisted of peripheral blood. The TCR was taken from a woman in her seventies with acute or convalescent COVID-19. The CDR3 is CASSRIRELNQPQHF. The DNA for the CDR3 is TGTGCCAGCTCTCGGATCAGGGAACTCAATCAGCCCCAGCATTTT.